The rows below give T cell receptor beta chains drawn from one sample of a study of blood T cells in healthy people across ages. One entry per CDR3 protein results from TCRdb running MiXCR on the 5' RACE reads. The table lists roughly 900,000 distinct CDR3 sequences, around 26% of them singletons. Sequenced input: blood. The receptors were sampled from a woman older than 75 in good health. Both conserved end residues are part of each CDR3. D genes are given only for firm matches. The size of a clone is reported for some rows only, either as once, few or many, or as a class for expanded clones.

NA,TRBJ2-2,TRBV28,TRBD1,CASMDRHTGELFF
NA,TRBJ1-4,TRBV6-2/TRBV6-3,NA,CASSETTNEKLFF
NA,TRBJ1-1,TRBV5-1,TRBD1,CASSSSSGGRNTEAFF
many,TRBJ2-6,TRBV6-2/TRBV6-3,NA,CASSYTWGGPGANVLTF
many,TRBJ1-2,TRBV6-6,TRBD1,CASSHAGQGKGYTF
NA,TRBJ1-2,TRBV19,NA,CASSMVLTDYGYTF
many,TRBJ2-1,TRBV6-1,TRBD2,CASGFLAAGGQEQFF
few,TRBJ1-5,TRBV3-1,NA,CASSQTASPSGQPQHF
few,TRBJ1-1,TRBV7-9,NA,CASSLSETQNTEAFF
few,TRBJ2-2,TRBV6-2/TRBV6-3,NA,CASSSRGSTGELFF
many,TRBJ2-1,TRBV18,TRBD1,CASSPGTGGRNEQFF
many,TRBJ2-1,TRBV5-1,TRBD1,CASSFTGTGGNEQFF
NA,TRBJ2-1,TRBV28,TRBD2,CASSFRPSGGFNEQFF
NA,TRBJ2-5,TRBV20-1,TRBD1,CSARESGGHQETQYF
NA,TRBJ2-7,TRBV7-2,TRBD1,CASSLVPGQGSEQYF
many,NA,TRBV11-2,TRBD2,CASSATSDGTQYF
NA,TRBJ1-6,TRBV2,TRBD1,CASSGDRVNSPLHF
many,TRBJ1-3,TRBV29-1,NA,CSVVVQAGNTIYF
NA,TRBJ1-4,TRBV27,NA,CASSLRSSEKLFF
NA,NA,TRBV7-9,NA,CASSRTRTGYEQYF
few,TRBJ1-4,TRBV5-1,NA,CASSLWPTNEKLFF
NA,TRBJ2-2,TRBV20-1,NA,CSARRRGAGELFF
NA,TRBJ1-6,TRBV4-3,TRBD1,CASSQEGGSNNSPLHF
many,TRBJ2-3,TRBV5-1,NA,CASSPPGQSDTQYF
NA,TRBJ1-2,TRBV9,NA,CASSLRSGTEYGYTF
few,TRBJ1-2,TRBV6-2/TRBV6-3,NA,CASSSGPSYTF
once,TRBJ2-4,TRBV3-1,NA,CASSQESPDLRGNIQYF
NA,NA,TRBV7-9,TRBD1,CASSLSGQGNLYEQYF
many,TRBJ2-7,TRBV6-2/TRBV6-3,NA,CASSEDQPYYEQYF
many,TRBJ2-1,TRBV4-1,NA,CASSPSPDSYNEQFF
NA,TRBJ1-5,TRBV7-2,TRBD1,CASSSGTGLGQPQHF
NA,TRBJ2-1,TRBV18,NA,CASSPPRGSLTSSYNEQFF
many,TRBJ1-2,TRBV5-5,NA,CASSSSPALNYGYTF
many,TRBJ2-7,TRBV3-1,NA,CASSQGSRSYEQYF
many,TRBJ1-4,TRBV6-2/TRBV6-3,NA,CASSYSGATNEKLFF
many,TRBJ2-1,TRBV11-2,TRBD2,CASSLGGLAGGEQFF
few,TRBJ2-2,TRBV7-2,NA,CASSLVRIANTGELFF
many,TRBJ1-2,TRBV20-1,NA,CSASFGRNNYGYTF
NA,TRBJ2-1,TRBV6-1,NA,CASSEDRLGQFF
once,TRBJ2-3,TRBV12-3/TRBV12-4,NA,CASRGLGSDTQYF
few,TRBJ1-1,TRBV5-1,TRBD1,CASSPGTGSWITEAFF
NA,TRBJ1-2,TRBV6-1,TRBD1,CASRGQGHYGYTF
NA,TRBJ1-2,TRBV12-3/TRBV12-4,NA,CASSPTEIYGYTF
many,TRBJ2-7,TRBV27,TRBD1,CATQRTGGYEQYF
few,TRBJ1-2,TRBV10-1,NA,CASSEAAGGASYGYTF
many,TRBJ2-7,TRBV3-1,NA,CASSQGAPTYEQYF
NA,TRBJ2-1,TRBV6-6,TRBD2,CASSATSGGLGEQFF
few,TRBJ1-2,TRBV4-1,NA,CASSQDGLGYYGYTF
NA,TRBJ2-6,TRBV28,TRBD1,CASRDRDSGANALTF